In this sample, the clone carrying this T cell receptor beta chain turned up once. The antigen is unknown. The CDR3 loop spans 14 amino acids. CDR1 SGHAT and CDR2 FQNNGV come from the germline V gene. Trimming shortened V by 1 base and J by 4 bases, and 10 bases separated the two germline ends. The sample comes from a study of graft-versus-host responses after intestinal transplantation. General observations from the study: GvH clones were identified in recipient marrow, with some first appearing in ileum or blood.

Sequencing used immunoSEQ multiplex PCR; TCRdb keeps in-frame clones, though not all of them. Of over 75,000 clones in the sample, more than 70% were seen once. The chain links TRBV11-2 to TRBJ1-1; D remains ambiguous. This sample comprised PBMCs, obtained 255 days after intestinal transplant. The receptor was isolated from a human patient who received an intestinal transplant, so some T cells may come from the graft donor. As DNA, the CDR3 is TGTGCCAGCAGCTTAGTAACCGGGTTCACTGAAGCTTTCTTT. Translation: CASSLVTGFTEAFF.